The 19 T cell receptor beta chains given below trace back to one sample, sequenced in a study of T cell responses to AZD1222 COVID-19 vaccine. Repertoires were generated with immunoSEQ multiplex PCR, while TCRdb's copy carries only in-frame clones and drops some. The data contain about 110,000 clones, roughly 90% of them seen just once; the ten biggest clones take up roughly 7%. The source was peripheral blood, collected on day 0 of AZD1222 vaccination. These TCRs come from an adult in good health.

The V gene is TRBV5-6, the J gene TRBJ1-3; weak D call: TRBD1 (6 bases). The ends were cut back, 4 bases at V and 5 bases at J, with 16 bases in the middle. Germline values: CDR1 SGHDT, CDR2 YYEEEE. CDR3 size: 15 residues. CDR3 sequence: CASSVGTFARNTIYF. CDR3 nucleotide sequence: TGTGCCAGCAGCGTAGGGACATTTGCGAGAAACACCATATATTTT.

The chain recombines TRBV7-6 with TRBJ2-7; a possible D gene is TRBD2 (5 bases). This CDR3 region has 11 residues. Germline V lookup: CDR1 SGHVS, CDR2 FNYEAQ. V dropped 4 bases and J dropped 7 bases, with 8 bases sitting between them. The chain's CDR3 is CASSSREEQYF. The DNA of the CDR3 is TGTGCCAGCAGCTCACGGGAAGAGCAGTACTTC. The full variable domain, in which reference TRBV7-6 and TRBJ2-7 provide the parts outside the CDR3, is GAGVSQSPRYKVTKRGQDVALRCDPISGHVSLYWYRQALGQGPEFLTYFNYEAQQDKSGLPNDRFSAERPEGSISTLTIQRTEQRDSAMYRCASSSREEQYFGPGTRLTVT.

The chain links TRBV6-5 to TRBJ1-2; 7 bases agree with TRBD1. V trimming: 6 bases; J trimming: 7 bases; junction bases outside the gene matches: 14. Germline V lookup: CDR1 MNHEY, CDR2 SVGAGI. This CDR3 contains 15 residues. CDR3 in DNA: TGTGCCAGCAGCGGGACAGCTAAGTCCTCTTCTGGCTACACCTTC. It translates to CASSGTAKSSSGYTF.

The V and J genes are TRBV5-1 and TRBJ1-4, with TRBD1 as a possible D gene (5 bases). V gave up 5 bases and J gave up 8 bases, with 16 bases separating them. The CDR3 runs 14 residues. CDR1 and CDR2 (germline): SGHRS, YFSETQ. Here the CDR3 reads CASSGGERLEKLFF. CDR3 nucleotides: TGCGCCAGCAGTGGGGGGGAACGATTAGAAAAACTGTTTTTT.

CDR3 sequence reads: CASSGGTSRLGGYTF. CDR3 nucleotide sequence: TGTGCCAGCAGCGGGGGAACATCCCGGCTGGGGGGCTACACCTTC. The chain combines TRBV9 with TRBJ1-2; D is unresolved. The CDR3 covers 15 residues. Germline V lookup: CDR1 SGDLS, CDR2 YYNGEE. The V end lost 3 bases, the J end lost 8 bases, and 20 bases lay between the germline ends. Drawing the rest from reference TRBV9 and TRBJ1-2, the complete variable domain is DSGVTQTPKHLITATGQRVTLRCSPRSGDLSVYWYQQSLDQGLQFLIQYYNGEERAKGNILERFSAQQFPDLHSELNLSSLELGDSALYFCASSGGTSRLGGYTFGSGTRLTVV.

The chain is built from TRBV24-1 and TRBJ2-3; 14 positions match TRBD2. Trimming took 4 bases from V and 5 from J; bases not matched to a gene: 7. Per germline, CDR1 KGHDR and CDR2 SFDVKD. There are 17 residues in the CDR3. The CDR3 DNA follows: TGTGCCACCAGTGACCGGACTAGCGGGGGGATTAGAGATACGCAGTATTTT. It is translated as CATSDRTSGGIRDTQYF.

V is TRBV30 and J is TRBJ2-7; D possibly uses TRBD1 or TRBD2 (5 bases each). The CDR3 contains 14 residues. Between the trimmed V and J ends, which lost 2 bases and 6 bases, there was a span of 17 bases. The V gene's germline CDR1 is GTSNPN and CDR2 SVGIG (reference sequence). In DNA form, the CDR3 reads TGTGCCTGGAGTACCCGCGCGAGGGGTCTCGAGCAGTACTTC. Translating gives CAWSTRARGLEQYF.

V usage is TRBV11-2 and J usage is TRBJ1-6, with D maybe TRBD1 (5 bases). Deletions cut 5 bases from V and 12 bases from J, with 14 bases between. The length of the CDR3 is 13 residues. Looked up from germline, CDR1 is SGHAT and CDR2 is FQNNGV. CDR3 nucleotides: TGTGCCAGCAGCCCCGGGACCGATGGACCCCTCCACTTT. Its translation: CASSPGTDGPLHF. The full variable domain, its missing parts supplied by reference TRBV11-2 and TRBJ1-6, is EAGVAQSPRYKIIEKRQSVAFWCNPISGHATLYWYQQILGQGPKLLIQFQNNGVVDDSQLPKDRFSAERLKGVDSTLKIQPAKLEDSAVYLCASSPGTDGPLHFGNGTRLTVT.

This chain connects TRBV3-1 (or the pseudogene TRBV3-2) to TRBJ1-1; D call uncertain. Trimming removed 2 bases at V and 4 bases at J, with 8 bases between. This CDR3 is 13 amino acids long. From germline, CDR1 is LGHDT and CDR2 YNNKEL (reference sequence). The CDR3 spells CASSQLVLTEAFF. CDR3 in DNA: TGTGCCAGCAGCCAACTAGTACTCACTGAAGCTTTCTTT.

The chain links TRBV9 to TRBJ2-2; D may correspond to TRBD1 or TRBD2 (6 bases each). V lost 10 bases and J lost 3, with 13 bases in between. The CDR3 spans 13 residues. The germline CDR1 and CDR2 sequences are SGDLS and YYNGEE. Here the CDR3 DNA reads TGTGCCGCGAGGGGGGATCACACCGGGGAGCTGTTTTTT. Its protein is CAARGDHTGELFF.

The chain carries TRBV6-5 and TRBJ1-1; the D is unclear. Germline loops: CDR1 MNHEY, CDR2 SVGAGI. CDR3 length equals 11 residues. Trimming took 2 bases from V and 6 from J, leaving 4 bases between them. As DNA, the CDR3 is TGTGCCAGCAGTTACCGGGCTGAAGCTTTCTTT. Translation: CASSYRAEAFF.

There are a few counts of this clone. This chain connects TRBV28 to TRBJ2-7; D might be TRBD2 (5 bases). V dropped 1 base and J dropped 3 bases, with 13 bases sitting between them. This CDR3 comprises 15 residues. Germline loops: CDR1 MDHEN, CDR2 SYDVKM. CDR3 region: CASSLSSAGLYEQYF. CDR3 coding DNA: TGTGCCAGCAGTTTATCTTCTGCGGGTCTCTACGAGCAGTACTTC.

This clone was recorded a few times. The chain recombines TRBV5-1 with TRBJ1-3, with 8 bases matching TRBD1. Germline trimming cut 4 bases from V and 0 bases from J; bases unmatched to any gene: 9. CDR3 length equals 17 residues. The germline CDR1 and CDR2 sequences are SGHRS and YFSETQ. The CDR3, as DNA: TGCGCCAGCAGCGAGGCGACAGGGGAGAGCTCTGGAAACACCATATATTTT. Translation gives CASSEATGESSGNTIYF.

The chain uses TRBV11-3 and TRBJ1-1; weak D call: TRBD1 (6 bases). Germline V gives CDR1 SGHNT, CDR2 YENEEA. The V end lost 5 bases, the J end lost 1 base, and 14 bases lay between the germline ends. The CDR3 runs 15 residues. The CDR3 sequence: CASSTRTEKNTEAFF. Here the CDR3 DNA reads TGTGCCAGCAGCACTCGGACAGAGAAGAACACTGAAGCTTTCTTT.

V usage is TRBV3-1 (or the pseudogene TRBV3-2) and J usage is TRBJ1-1; D is undetermined. V was cut by 4 bases and J by 0 bases, with 6 bases left in between. The CDR3 is made up of 13 amino acids. CDR1 LGHDT and CDR2 YNNKEL come from the germline V gene (reference sequence). The CDR3 DNA sequence: TGTGCCAGCAGCCCTACACTGAACACTGAAGCTTTCTTT. Protein: CASSPTLNTEAFF.

J is TRBJ1-4 and V is TRBV15, with unresolved D. V was clipped by 1 base and J by 4 bases, with 7 bases between them. The CDR3 sequence is 14 residues long. Per germline, CDR1 LNHNV and CDR2 YYDKDF (reference sequence). CDR3 nucleotides: TGTGCCACCAGCAGAGGATCCAGTAATGAAAAACTGTTTTTT. It codes for CATSRGSSNEKLFF.

As concerns this clone: Additional DNA sequences in this sample encode the identical CDR3. This chain uses TRBV28 with TRBJ2-7, with 8 bases matching TRBD2. Germline CDR1 MDHEN, CDR2 SYDVKM. The V and J ends lost 6 bases and 0 bases, in that order; junction bases with no gene match: 7. This CDR3 has 15 amino acids. The CDR3 sequence is CASSSSGGPSYEQYF. DNA for the CDR3: TGTGCCAGCAGCTCGAGCGGGGGTCCCTCCTACGAGCAGTACTTC. Full variable domain (missing parts from reference TRBV28 and TRBJ2-7): DVKVTQSSRYLVKRTGEKVFLECVQDMDHENMFWYRQDPGLGLRLIYFSYDVKMKEKGDIPEGYSVSREKKERFSLILESASTNQTSMYLCASSSSGGPSYEQYFGPGTRLTVT.

V usage is TRBV10-1 and J usage is TRBJ1-1; a weak D match, TRBD1 (5 bases). Between the trimmed V and J ends, which lost 7 bases and 0 bases, there was a span of 9 bases. The CDR3 runs to 13 residues. The germline CDR1 and CDR2 sequences are WNHNN and SYGVQD (reference sequence). CDR3 nucleotides: TGCGCCAGCACCCAGGGCATGAACACTGAAGCTTTCTTT. Translated, it gives CASTQGMNTEAFF.

This clone appeared a single time. J is TRBJ2-3 and V is TRBV10-3; no reliable D call. V was cut by 3 bases and J by 0 bases, with 4 bases left in between. Germline V gives CDR1 ENHRY, CDR2 SYGVKD. The CDR3 has 13 amino acids. For the CDR3, the DNA is TGTGCCATCAGTGATTTGAGCACAGATACGCAGTATTTT. Translating it yields CAISDLSTDTQYF.